This T cell receptor (beta chain) was sequenced in a study of STAT5B mutations in CD4+ large granular lymphocyte leukemia. Whole-study findings and limits: Main leukemic clonotypes were patient-specific, but approximately 25% appeared at low frequency elsewhere. TRBV06-family usage was enriched in top patient clones (8/27) versus controls (2/35).

Repertoires were generated with immunoSEQ multiplex PCR, while TCRdb's copy carries only in-frame clones and drops some. The table lists about 30,000 clones, 65% to 80% of them singletons. The ends lost 9 bases at V and 3 bases at J; junction bases unmatched: 8. Looked up from germline, CDR1 is LNHDA and CDR2 is SQIVND (reference sequence). This CDR3 has 14 residues. This clone was found once. Its specificity is unknown. The specimen was CD4+ T cells from blood buffy coats. The clonotype comes from a human donor in good health. The chain combines TRBV19 with TRBJ1-3; 7 bases agree with TRBD1. The CDR3 nucleotides read TGTGCCAGCGGGACGACAGGGAGTGGAAACACCATATATTTT. Translating gives CASGTTGSGNTIYF.